This paragraph reports one T cell receptor (beta chain). Per the germline V gene, CDR1 is SGHAT and CDR2 is FQNNGV. Losses at the gene ends were 1 base for V and 7 bases for J; bases not matched to a gene: 5. The CDR3 has 15 residues. These data come from a study of shared clonotypes between healthy human individuals. Sequencing was performed with immunoSEQ multiplex PCR; in TCRdb, only in-frame clones are kept and a portion is missing. The sample yields 950,000 to 1,100,000 clones, more than 65% seen once. The sequenced sample was memory CD4+ T cells sorted from blood. This sample's subset: CD45RA-negative fraction. The sequence was obtained from a young man in good health. This rearrangement joins TRBV11-2 to TRBJ1-5; 9 bases line up with TRBD1. Here the CDR3 reads CASSLGDRVDQPQHF. The CDR3 DNA sequence: TGTGCCAGCAGCTTAGGGGACAGGGTGGACCAGCCCCAGCATTTT.